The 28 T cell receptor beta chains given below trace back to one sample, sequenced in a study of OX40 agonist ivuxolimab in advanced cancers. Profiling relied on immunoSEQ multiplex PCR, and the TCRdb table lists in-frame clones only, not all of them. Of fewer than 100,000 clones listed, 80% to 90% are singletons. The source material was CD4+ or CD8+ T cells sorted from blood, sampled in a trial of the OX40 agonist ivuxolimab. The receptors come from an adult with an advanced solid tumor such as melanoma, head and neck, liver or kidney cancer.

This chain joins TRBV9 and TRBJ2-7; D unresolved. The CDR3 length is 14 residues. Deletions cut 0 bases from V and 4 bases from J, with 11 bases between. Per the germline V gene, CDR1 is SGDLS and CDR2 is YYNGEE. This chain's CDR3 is CASSVEGTFYEQYF. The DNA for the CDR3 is TGTGCCAGCAGCGTAGAGGGCACCTTTTACGAGCAGTACTTC.

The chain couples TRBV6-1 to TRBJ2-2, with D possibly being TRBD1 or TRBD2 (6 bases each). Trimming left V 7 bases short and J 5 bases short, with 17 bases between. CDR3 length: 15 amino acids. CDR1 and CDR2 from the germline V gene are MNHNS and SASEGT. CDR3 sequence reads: CASILLGGATGELFF. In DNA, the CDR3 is TGTGCCAGCATCCTACTGGGGGGCGCAACCGGGGAGCTGTTTTTT.

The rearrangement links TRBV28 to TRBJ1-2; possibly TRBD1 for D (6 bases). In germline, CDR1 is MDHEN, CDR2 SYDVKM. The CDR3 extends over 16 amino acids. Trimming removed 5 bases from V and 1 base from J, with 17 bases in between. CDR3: CASSGQQRGGNYGYTF. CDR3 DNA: TGTGCCAGCAGTGGACAGCAAAGGGGTGGTAACTATGGCTACACCTTC.

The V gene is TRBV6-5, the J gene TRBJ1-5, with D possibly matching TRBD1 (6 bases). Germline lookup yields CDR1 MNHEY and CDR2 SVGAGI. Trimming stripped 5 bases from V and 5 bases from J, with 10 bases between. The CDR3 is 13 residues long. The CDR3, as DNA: TGTGCCAGCAGTCAGGACAGAGATCAGCCCCAGCATTTT. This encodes CASSQDRDQPQHF.

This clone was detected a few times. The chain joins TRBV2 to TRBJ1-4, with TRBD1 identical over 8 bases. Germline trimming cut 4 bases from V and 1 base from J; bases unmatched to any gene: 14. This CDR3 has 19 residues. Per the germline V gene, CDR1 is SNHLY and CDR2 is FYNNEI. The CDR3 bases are TGTGCCAGCAGTGCGGGGACAGGCTTCTTCACCCTAACTAATGAAAAACTGTTTTTT. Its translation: CASSAGTGFFTLTNEKLFF.

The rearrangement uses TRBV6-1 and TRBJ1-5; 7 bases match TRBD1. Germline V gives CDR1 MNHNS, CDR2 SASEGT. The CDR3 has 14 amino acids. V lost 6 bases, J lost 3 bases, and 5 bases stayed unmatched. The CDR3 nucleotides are TGTGCCAGCAGCGCAGGACAGGTCAATCAGCCCCAGCATTTT. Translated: CASSAGQVNQPQHF.

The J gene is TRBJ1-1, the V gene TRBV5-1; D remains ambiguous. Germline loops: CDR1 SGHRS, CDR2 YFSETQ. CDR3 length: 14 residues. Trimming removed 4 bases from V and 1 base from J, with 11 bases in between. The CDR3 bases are TGCGCCAGCAGCCCGTCCAGCCAGAACACTGAAGCTTTCTTT. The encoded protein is CASSPSSQNTEAFF.

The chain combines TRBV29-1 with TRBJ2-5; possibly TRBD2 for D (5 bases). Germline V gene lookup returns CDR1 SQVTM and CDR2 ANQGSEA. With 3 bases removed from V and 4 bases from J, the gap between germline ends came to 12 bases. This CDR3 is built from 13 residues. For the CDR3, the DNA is TGCAGCGTTGATGCGGGCAGCGGAGAGACCCAGTACTTC. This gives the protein CSVDAGSGETQYF.

The DNA of the CDR3 is TGCGCCAGCAGCATCCGTCACCTCACAGGGTCCCACACCGGGGAGCTGTTTTTT. This gives the protein CASSIRHLTGSHTGELFF. This chain uses TRBV4-1 with TRBJ2-2, with a weak D call TRBD1 (6 bases). Trimming pared 5 bases from V and 3 bases from J, leaving 22 bases between. Germline CDR1 MGHRA, CDR2 YSYEKL. There are 18 residues in the CDR3.

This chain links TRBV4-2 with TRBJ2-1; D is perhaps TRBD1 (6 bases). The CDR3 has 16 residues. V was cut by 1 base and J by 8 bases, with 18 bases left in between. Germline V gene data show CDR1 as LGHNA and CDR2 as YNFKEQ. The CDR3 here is CASSQVWTDPIDEQFF. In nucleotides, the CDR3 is TGTGCCAGCAGCCAAGTCTGGACAGATCCTATCGATGAGCAGTTCTTC.

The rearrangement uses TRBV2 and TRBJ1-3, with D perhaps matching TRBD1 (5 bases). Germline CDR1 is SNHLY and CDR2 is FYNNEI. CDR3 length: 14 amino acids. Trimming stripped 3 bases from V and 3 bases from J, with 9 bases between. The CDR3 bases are TGTGCCAGCAGTGAGGGCAGGGATGGAAACACCATATATTTT. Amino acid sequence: CASSEGRDGNTIYF.

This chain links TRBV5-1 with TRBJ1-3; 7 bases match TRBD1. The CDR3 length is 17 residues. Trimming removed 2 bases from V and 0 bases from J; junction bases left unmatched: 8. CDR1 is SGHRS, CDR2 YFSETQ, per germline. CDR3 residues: CASSFSTGITSGNTIYF. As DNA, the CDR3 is TGCGCCAGCAGCTTCTCGACAGGGATTACCTCTGGAAACACCATATATTTT.

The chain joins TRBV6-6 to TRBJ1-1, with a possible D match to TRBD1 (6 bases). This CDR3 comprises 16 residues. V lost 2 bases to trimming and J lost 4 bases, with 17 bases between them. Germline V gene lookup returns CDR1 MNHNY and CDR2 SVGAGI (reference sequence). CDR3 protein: CASSYIVGGLSTEAFF. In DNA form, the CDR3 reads TGTGCCAGCAGTTACATAGTGGGGGGGCTTAGCACTGAAGCTTTCTTT.

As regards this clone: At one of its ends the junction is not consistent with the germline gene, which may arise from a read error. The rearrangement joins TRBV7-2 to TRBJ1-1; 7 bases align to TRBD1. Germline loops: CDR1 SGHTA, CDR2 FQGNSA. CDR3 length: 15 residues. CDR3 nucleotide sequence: TGTGCCAGCAGCCCCATGGGCAGGGGGACACTGAAGCCCATCTTT. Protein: CASSPMGRGTLKPIF. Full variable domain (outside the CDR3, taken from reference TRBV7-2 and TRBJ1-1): GAGVSQSPSNKVTEKGKDVELRCDPISGHTALYWYRQSLGQGLEFLIYFQGNSAPDKSGLPSDRFSAERTGGSVSTLTIQRTQQEDSAVYLCASSPMGRGTLKPIFGQGTRLTVV.

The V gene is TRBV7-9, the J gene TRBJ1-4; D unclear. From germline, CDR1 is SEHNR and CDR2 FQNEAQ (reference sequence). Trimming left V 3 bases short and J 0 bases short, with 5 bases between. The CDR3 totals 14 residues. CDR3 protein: CASSFVPTNEKLFF. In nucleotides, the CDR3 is TGTGCCAGCAGCTTCGTTCCAACTAATGAAAAACTGTTTTTT. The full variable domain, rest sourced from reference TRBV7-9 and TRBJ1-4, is DTGVSQNPRHKITKRGQNVTFRCDPISEHNRLYWYRQTLGQGPEFLTYFQNEAQLEKSRLLSDRFSAERPKGSFSTLEIQRTEQGDSAMYLCASSFVPTNEKLFFGSGTQLSVL.

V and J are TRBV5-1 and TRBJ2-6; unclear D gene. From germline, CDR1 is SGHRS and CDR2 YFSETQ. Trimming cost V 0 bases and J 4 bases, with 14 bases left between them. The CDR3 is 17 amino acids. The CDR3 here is CASSLDGYLSGANVLTF. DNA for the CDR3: TGCGCCAGCAGCTTGGATGGGTACCTCTCCGGGGCCAACGTCCTGACTTTC.

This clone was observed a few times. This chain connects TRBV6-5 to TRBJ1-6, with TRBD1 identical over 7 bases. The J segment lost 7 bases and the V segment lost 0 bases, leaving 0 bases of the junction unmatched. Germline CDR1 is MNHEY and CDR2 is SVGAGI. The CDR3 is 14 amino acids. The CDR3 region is CASSYSGGNSPLHF. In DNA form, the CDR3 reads TGTGCCAGCAGTTACTCAGGGGGCAATTCACCCCTCCACTTT.

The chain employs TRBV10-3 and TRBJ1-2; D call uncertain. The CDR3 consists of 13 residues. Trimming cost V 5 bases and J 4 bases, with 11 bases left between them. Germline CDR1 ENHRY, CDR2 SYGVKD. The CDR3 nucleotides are TGTGCCATCAGTCCCGGGCCGGGCTATGGCTACACCTTC. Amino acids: CAISPGPGYGYTF.

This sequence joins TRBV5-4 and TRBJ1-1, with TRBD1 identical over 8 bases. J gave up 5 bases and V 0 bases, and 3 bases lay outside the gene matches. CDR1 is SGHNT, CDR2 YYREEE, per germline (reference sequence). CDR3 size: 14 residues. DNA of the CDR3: TGTGCCAGCAGCTTGGATCAGGGGGCGACTGAAGCTTTCTTT. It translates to CASSLDQGATEAFF.

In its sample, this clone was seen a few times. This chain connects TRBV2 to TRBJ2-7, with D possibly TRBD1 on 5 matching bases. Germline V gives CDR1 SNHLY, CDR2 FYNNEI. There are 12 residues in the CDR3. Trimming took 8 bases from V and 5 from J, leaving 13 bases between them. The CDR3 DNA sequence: TGTGCCAGCTTGGTACAGGACAACGAGCAGTACTTC. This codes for CASLVQDNEQYF.

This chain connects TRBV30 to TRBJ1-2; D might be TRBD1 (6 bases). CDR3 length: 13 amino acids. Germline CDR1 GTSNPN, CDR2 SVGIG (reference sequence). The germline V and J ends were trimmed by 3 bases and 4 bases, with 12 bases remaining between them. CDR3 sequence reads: CAWSRGRVYGYTF. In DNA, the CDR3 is TGTGCCTGGAGCCGGGGGCGCGTCTATGGCTACACCTTC.

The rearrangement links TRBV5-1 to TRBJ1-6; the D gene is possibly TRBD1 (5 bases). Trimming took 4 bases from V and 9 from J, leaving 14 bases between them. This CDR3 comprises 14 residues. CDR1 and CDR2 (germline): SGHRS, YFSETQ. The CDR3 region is CASSPQVGASPLHF. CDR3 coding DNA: TGCGCCAGCAGCCCCCAAGTCGGGGCTTCACCCCTCCACTTT.

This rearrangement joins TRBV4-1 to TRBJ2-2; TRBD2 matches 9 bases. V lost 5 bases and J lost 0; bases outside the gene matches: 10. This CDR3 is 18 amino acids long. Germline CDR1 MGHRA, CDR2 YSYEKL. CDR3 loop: CASSSRVAGDANTGELFF. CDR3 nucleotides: TGCGCCAGCAGCAGTCGGGTAGCGGGGGACGCGAACACCGGGGAGCTGTTTTTT.

CDR3 loop: CASSINPGPLYEQYF. The CDR3 nucleotides read TGTGCCAGTAGTATAAACCCGGGCCCGCTCTACGAGCAGTACTTC. The V and J genes are TRBV19 and TRBJ2-7, with D unresolved. Germline V CDR1 and CDR2: LNHDA, SQIVND (reference sequence). Trimming left V 2 bases short and J 3 bases short, with 14 bases between. This CDR3 has 15 amino acids.

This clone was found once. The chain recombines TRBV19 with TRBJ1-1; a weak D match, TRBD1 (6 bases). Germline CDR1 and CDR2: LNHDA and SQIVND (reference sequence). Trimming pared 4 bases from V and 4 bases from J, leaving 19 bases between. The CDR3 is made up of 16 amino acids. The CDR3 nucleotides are TGTGCCAGTAGTAGAACCCCCTCCACAGGGACCACTGAAGCTTTCTTT. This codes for CASSRTPSTGTTEAFF.

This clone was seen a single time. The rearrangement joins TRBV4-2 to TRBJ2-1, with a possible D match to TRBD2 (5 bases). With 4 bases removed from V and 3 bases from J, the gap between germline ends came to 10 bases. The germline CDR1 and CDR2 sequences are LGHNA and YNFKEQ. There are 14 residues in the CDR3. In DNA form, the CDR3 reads TGTGCCAGCAGCCCTTCCCGGGACTACAATGAGCAGTTCTTC. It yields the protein CASSPSRDYNEQFF.

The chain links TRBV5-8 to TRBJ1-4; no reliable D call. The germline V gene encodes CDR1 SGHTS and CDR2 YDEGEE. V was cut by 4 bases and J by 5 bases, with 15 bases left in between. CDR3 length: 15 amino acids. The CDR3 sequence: CASSPSFGGNEKLFF. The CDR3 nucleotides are TGTGCCAGCAGCCCCAGTTTCGGCGGGAATGAAAAACTGTTTTTT.

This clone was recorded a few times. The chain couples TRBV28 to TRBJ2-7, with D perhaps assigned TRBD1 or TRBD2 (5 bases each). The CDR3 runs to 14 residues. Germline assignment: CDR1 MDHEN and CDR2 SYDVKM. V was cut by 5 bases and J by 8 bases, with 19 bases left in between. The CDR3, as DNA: TGTGCCAGCAGTCCCTCCGAGGGGACCCAGAAGCAGTACTTC. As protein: CASSPSEGTQKQYF. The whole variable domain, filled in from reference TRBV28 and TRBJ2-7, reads DVKVTQSSRYLVKRTGEKVFLECVQDMDHENMFWYRQDPGLGLRLIYFSYDVKMKEKGDIPEGYSVSREKKERFSLILESASTNQTSMYLCASSPSEGTQKQYFGPGTRLTVT.